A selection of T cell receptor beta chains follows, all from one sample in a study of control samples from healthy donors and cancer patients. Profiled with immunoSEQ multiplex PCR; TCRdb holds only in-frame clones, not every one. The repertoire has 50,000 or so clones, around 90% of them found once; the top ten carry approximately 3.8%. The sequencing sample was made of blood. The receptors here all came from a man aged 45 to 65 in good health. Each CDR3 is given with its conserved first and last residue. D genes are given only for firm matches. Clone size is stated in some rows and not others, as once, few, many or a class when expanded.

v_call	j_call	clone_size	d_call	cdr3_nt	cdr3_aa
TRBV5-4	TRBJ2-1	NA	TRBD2	TGTGCCAGCAGTCCCCGGGGGGGCGTGGGCTACAATGAGCAGTTCTTC	CASSPRGGVGYNEQFF
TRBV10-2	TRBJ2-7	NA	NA	TGCGCCAGCAGTGTGACTTGGAGCTCCTACGAGCAGTACTTC	CASSVTWSSYEQYF
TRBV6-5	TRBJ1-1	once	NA	TGTGCCAGCAGCCCACTAACAGAGATGAACACTGAAGCTTTCTTT	CASSPLTEMNTEAFF
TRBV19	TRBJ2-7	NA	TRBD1	TGTGCCAGTAGTCTTCGGACAGGGTGGTACGAGCAGTACTTC	CASSLRTGWYEQYF
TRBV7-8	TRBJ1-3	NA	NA	TGTGCCAGCAGCTTTGACGGGGGCTCTGGAAACACCATATATTTT	CASSFDGGSGNTIYF
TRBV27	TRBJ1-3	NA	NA	TGTGCCAGCAGTTTCGGAGGGGGAGGTTCTGGAAACACCATATATTTT	CASSFGGGGSGNTIYF
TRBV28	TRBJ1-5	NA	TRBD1	TGTGCCAGCAATACGGACAGGGGAGGGGAAGAGCCCCAGCATTTT	CASNTDRGGEEPQHF
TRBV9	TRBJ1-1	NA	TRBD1	TGTGCCAGCAGCGAGACAGGGAGGTCAGAGGCTTTCTTT	CASSETGRSEAFF
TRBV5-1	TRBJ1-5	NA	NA	TGCGCCAGCAGCTTGGGCAGCAATCAGCCCCAGCATTTT	CASSLGSNQPQHF
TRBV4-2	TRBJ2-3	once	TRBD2	TGTGCCAGCAGCAAACGGACTAGCGAAGGCACAGATACGCAGTATTTT	CASSKRTSEGTDTQYF
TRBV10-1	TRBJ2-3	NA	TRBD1	TGCGCCAGCAGTGAGTCGTTACTACAGGGGATCGGTACGCAGTATTTT	CASSESLLQGIGTQYF
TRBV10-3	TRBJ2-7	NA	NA	TGTGCCATCCGGGACATGATGTATCAGGAGCAGTACTTC	CAIRDMMYQEQYF
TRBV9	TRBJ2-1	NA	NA	TGTGCCAGCAGCGTAGGGTCGGGTGAGCAGTTCTTC	CASSVGSGEQFF
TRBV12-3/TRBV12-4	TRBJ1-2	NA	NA	TGTGCCAGCAGTGGTTACAGGGTTGGCTACACCTTC	CASSGYRVGYTF
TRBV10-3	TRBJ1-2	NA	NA	TGTGCCATCAGTCCCGGTCAGCGGGCGGGCTACACCTTC	CAISPGQRAGYTF
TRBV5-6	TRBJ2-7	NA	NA	TGTGCCAGCAGCTTGGTGACTAATTCCTACGAGCAGTACTTC	CASSLVTNSYEQYF
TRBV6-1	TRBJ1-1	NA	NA	TGTGCCAGCAGTGAATTTGACCGGCGGGTCCCTTTCTTT	CASSEFDRRVPFF
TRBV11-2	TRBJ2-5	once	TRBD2	TGTGCCAGCAGCTCGGGACTAGCGGGAGGGAGAGAGACCCAGTACTTC	CASSSGLAGGRETQYF
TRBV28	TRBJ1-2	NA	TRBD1	TGTGCCAGCAGTTTATACCACAGGGGGAACTATGGCTACACCTTC	CASSLYHRGNYGYTF
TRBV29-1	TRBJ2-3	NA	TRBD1	TGCAGCGTTGGGGACAGGCCTCAAGATACGCAGTATTTT	CSVGDRPQDTQYF
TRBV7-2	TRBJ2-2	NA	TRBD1	TGTGCCAGCAGCCCGCAGGGGGCCCACACCGGGGAGCTGTTTTTT	CASSPQGAHTGELFF
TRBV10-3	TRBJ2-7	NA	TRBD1	TGTGCCATCAAAAGGTCAGGGGGCGAGCAGTACTTC	CAIKRSGGEQYF
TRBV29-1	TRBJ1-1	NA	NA	TGCAGCGTTACCGAAGGGAGTTTTAAAGCTTTCTTT	CSVTEGSFKAFF
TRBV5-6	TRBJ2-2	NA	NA	TGTGCCAGCAGCTTTAGAGTGGGCGTTGGCACCGGGGAGCTGTTTTTT	CASSFRVGVGTGELFF
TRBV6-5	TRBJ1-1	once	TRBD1	TGTGCCAGCAGTTACTCCGACAGGGGCACTGAAGCTTTCTTT	CASSYSDRGTEAFF
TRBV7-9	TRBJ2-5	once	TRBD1	TGTGCCAGCAGCTACCCGGGACAGGAATGGGAGACCCAGTACTTC	CASSYPGQEWETQYF
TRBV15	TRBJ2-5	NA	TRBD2	TGTGCCACCAGCAGAGATAGCGTATGGACTAGCTCTCGGAAGACCCAGTACTTC	CATSRDSVWTSSRKTQYF
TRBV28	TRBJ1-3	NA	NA	TGTGCCAGCAGTCCCGCTATAAGTGCCTCTGGAAACACCATATATTTT	CASSPAISASGNTIYF
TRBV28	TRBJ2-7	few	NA	TGTGCCAGCAAACCCGCCCTGCGGGACGGGTCCTACGAGCAGTACTTC	CASKPALRDGSYEQYF
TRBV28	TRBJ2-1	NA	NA	TGTGCCAGCAGTTGGTGGGCTAATGAGCAGTTCTTC	CASSWWANEQFF
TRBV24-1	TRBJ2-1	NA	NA	TGTGCCACCGCTCCGAGGGGGACTGGTTCATACAATGAGCAGTTCTTC	CATAPRGTGSYNEQFF
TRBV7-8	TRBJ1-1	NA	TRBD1	TGTGCCAGCAGCTCGACAGGGACGAACACTGAAGCTTTCTTT	CASSSTGTNTEAFF
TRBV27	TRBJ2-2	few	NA	TGTGCCAGCAGTTTCGGCAACACCGGGGAGCTGTTTTTT	CASSFGNTGELFF